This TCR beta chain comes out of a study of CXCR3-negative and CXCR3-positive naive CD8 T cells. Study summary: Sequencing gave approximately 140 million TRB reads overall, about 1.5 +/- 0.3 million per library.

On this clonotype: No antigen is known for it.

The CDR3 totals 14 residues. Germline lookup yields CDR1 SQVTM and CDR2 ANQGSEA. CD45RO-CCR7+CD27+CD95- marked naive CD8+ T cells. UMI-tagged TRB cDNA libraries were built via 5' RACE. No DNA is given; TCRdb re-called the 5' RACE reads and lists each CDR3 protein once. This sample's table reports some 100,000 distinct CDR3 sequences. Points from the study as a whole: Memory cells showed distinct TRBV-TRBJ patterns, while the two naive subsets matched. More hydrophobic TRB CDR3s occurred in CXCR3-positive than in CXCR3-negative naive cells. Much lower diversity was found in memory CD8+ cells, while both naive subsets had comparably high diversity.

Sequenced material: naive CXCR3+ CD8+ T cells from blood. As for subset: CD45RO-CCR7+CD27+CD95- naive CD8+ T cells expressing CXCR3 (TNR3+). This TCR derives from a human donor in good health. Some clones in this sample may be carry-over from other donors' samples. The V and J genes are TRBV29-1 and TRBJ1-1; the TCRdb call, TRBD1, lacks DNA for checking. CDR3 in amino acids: CSVGRFRGSDEAFF. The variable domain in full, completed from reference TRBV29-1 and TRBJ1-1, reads SAVISQKPSRDICQRGTSLTIQCQVDSQVTMMFWYRQQPGQSLTLIATANQGSEATYESGFVIDKFPISRPNLTFSTLTVSNMSPEDSSIYLCSVGRFRGSDEAFFGQGTRLTVV.